The 28 T cell receptor beta chains reported below all come from one sample, sequenced in a study of human T cells and chemical hapten exposure. Noted time point: healthy volunteer bleed at 2 weeks. The total RNA was obtained from whole blood that was not fractionated. TCRdb analysed the RACE reads with MiXCR anew, one entry per CDR3 protein. The table includes approximately 90,000 distinct CDR3 sequences, roughly 8.5% detected once. The material sequenced was whole blood. All receptors derive from a female donor in good health. Some clones in this sample may be carry-over from other donors' samples.

This clonotype was recorded many times. The chain combines TRBV7-8 with TRBJ1-1; TRBD1 is a possible D gene (5 bases). In germline, CDR1 is SGHVS, CDR2 FQNEAQ. The ends were cut back, 2 bases at V and 2 bases at J, with 12 bases in the middle. This CDR3 region has 15 residues. The CDR3 DNA follows: TGTGCCAGCAGCTTATCGGTCCAGGGAAACACTGAAGCTTTCTTT. Encoded protein: CASSLSVQGNTEAFF.

This clonotype appeared many times. This chain joins TRBV10-3 and TRBJ2-5; D unclear. This CDR3 is built from 12 residues. Per germline, CDR1 ENHRY and CDR2 SYGVKD. V lost 5 bases and J 4 bases, leaving 8 bases between the germline ends. CDR3 DNA: TGTGCCATCAGTAGCAGCGCAGAGACCCAGTACTTC. Translation gives CAISSSAETQYF.

This clonotype occurred a few times. This chain links TRBV28 with TRBJ2-2; TRBD1 matches 7 bases. V shed 7 bases, J shed 0 bases, and the junction held 8 bases outside the gene matches. This CDR3 comprises 16 residues. Germline V gene lookup returns CDR1 MDHEN and CDR2 SYDVKM. CDR3 in amino acids: CASTSLGQSNTGELFF. In DNA form, the CDR3 reads TGTGCCAGCACCTCCCTGGGACAGTCGAACACCGGGGAGCTGTTTTTT.

This clonotype came up a few times. This chain links TRBV9 with TRBJ2-3; perhaps TRBD2 as D (5 bases). Germline V CDR1 and CDR2: SGDLS, YYNGEE. V lost 0 bases, J lost 3 bases, and 14 bases lay in between. CDR3 size: 16 residues. The CDR3 DNA reads TGTGCCAGCAGCGTAGGGGAATCGGGAAGGACAGATACGCAGTATTTT. The encoded protein is CASSVGESGRTDTQYF.

This clonotype was counted ten times or more. The chain carries TRBV5-1 and TRBJ2-2; 7 bases align to TRBD2. There are 14 residues in the CDR3. J lost 6 bases, V lost 5 bases, and 7 bases had no gene match. Germline-derived CDR1 and CDR2 are SGHRS and YFSETQ. In DNA, the CDR3 is TGCGCCAGCAGGGAAGGCGGGAGAGCCGGGGAGCTGTTTTTT. As protein: CASREGGRAGELFF.

This clonotype was detected many times. The V call is TRBV28, the J call TRBJ2-5; no firm D call. Germline CDR1 and CDR2: MDHEN and SYDVKM. Trimming took 6 bases from V and 3 from J, leaving 8 bases between them. This CDR3 spans 12 amino acids. The CDR3 is CASRTVKETQYF. The CDR3 coding sequence is TGTGCCAGCAGAACCGTAAAAGAGACCCAGTACTTC.

The chain employs TRBV28 and TRBJ2-1; D gene uncertain. Germline lookup yields CDR1 MDHEN and CDR2 SYDVKM. The CDR3 consists of 13 residues. The V gene lost 2 bases and the J gene lost 7 bases, with 9 bases spanning the gap. As DNA, the CDR3 is TGTGCCAGCAGTTTAGTATTACAGAATGAGCAGTTCTTC. Residues: CASSLVLQNEQFF.

This clonotype has ten or more counts. The chain recombines TRBV19 with TRBJ1-5; 9 positions match TRBD1. Germline-derived CDR1 and CDR2 are LNHDA and SQIVND (reference sequence). V shed 5 bases and J 5 bases; nucleotides not matched to a gene: 10. The CDR3 consists of 16 residues. The CDR3: CASSATGGFSHQPQHF. CDR3 nucleotides: TGTGCCAGTAGTGCCACAGGGGGCTTTAGTCATCAGCCCCAGCATTTT.

V gene TRBV20-1 combines with J gene TRBJ2-1; 8 nucleotides agree with TRBD1. Germline V gives CDR1 DFQATT, CDR2 SNEGSKA (reference sequence). This CDR3 comprises 13 residues. Losses at the gene ends were 5 bases for V and 8 bases for J; bases not matched to a gene: 8. CDR3 sequence (DNA): TGCAGTGCTCGGACAGGGTTTTCAGATGAGCAGTTCTTC. This sequence encodes CSARTGFSDEQFF.

This clonotype was detected many times. The CDR3 nucleotides are TGTGCCAGCAGTACACACGGACAGGGGGACTATGGCTACACCTTC. Translation: CASSTHGQGDYGYTF. The chain carries TRBV27 and TRBJ1-2, with 10 bases identical to TRBD1. J was trimmed by 3 bases and V by 5 bases; bases with no gene match: 6. The germline gives CDR1 MNHEY, CDR2 SMNVEV (reference sequence). This CDR3 is 15 amino acids long.

The J gene is TRBJ2-7, the V gene TRBV5-1; D remains ambiguous. Germline CDR1 is SGHRS and CDR2 is YFSETQ. V was trimmed by 0 bases and J by 9 bases, leaving 10 bases between them. This CDR3 comprises 12 residues. CDR3 in amino acids: CASSLEKSRQYF. DNA of the CDR3: TGCGCCAGCAGCTTGGAAAAGAGTAGGCAGTACTTC.

V is TRBV20-1 and J is TRBJ2-7, with D perhaps TRBD1 or TRBD2 (7 bases each). Germline V CDR1 and CDR2: DFQATT, SNEGSKA (reference sequence). The CDR3 sequence is 19 residues long. The V gene lost 4 bases and the J gene lost 2 bases, with 30 bases spanning the gap. CDR3 amino acids: CSATGQNFLPLADTYEQYF. CDR3 nucleotides: TGCAGTGCTACGGGACAGAATTTTTTACCTCTAGCGGACACCTACGAGCAGTACTTC.

Many counts were recorded for this clonotype. CDR3 DNA: TGTGCCAGCAGTGAAACAGCGAGCACAGATACGCAGTATTTT. Its protein product is CASSETASTDTQYF. This chain connects TRBV6-1 to TRBJ2-3, with D unresolved. The V and J ends lost 2 bases and 0 bases respectively, with 6 bases between them. CDR1 is MNHNS, CDR2 SASEGT, per germline. The CDR3 loop spans 14 amino acids.

V and J are TRBV15 and TRBJ1-3; D uncertain. V shed 0 bases and J shed 0 bases, with 9 bases lying between them. Germline loops: CDR1 LNHNV, CDR2 YYDKDF (reference sequence). This CDR3 is built from 16 residues. The CDR3 DNA is TGTGCCACCAGCAGAGATCCGGGCGACTCTGGAAACACCATATATTTT. Protein: CATSRDPGDSGNTIYF.

In its sample, this clonotype was seen a few times. The V and J genes are TRBV25-1 and TRBJ1-2; no reliable D call. The CDR3 runs 13 residues. Trimming removed 4 bases at V and 7 bases at J, with 13 bases between. CDR1 is MGHDK and CDR2 is SYGVNS in the germline V gene. The CDR3, as DNA: TGTGCCAGCAGTGTTTCCGGCAGGCCTGGCTACACCTTC. As protein: CASSVSGRPGYTF.

The chain links TRBV28 to TRBJ1-4; tentatively, D is TRBD1 (6 bases). Germline V gene lookup returns CDR1 MDHEN and CDR2 SYDVKM. V dropped 5 bases and J dropped 0 bases, with 10 bases sitting between them. The CDR3 is 15 residues long. The CDR3 nucleotides are TGTGCCAGCAGTGGACCAGGGGCAACTAATGAAAAACTGTTTTTT. This codes for CASSGPGATNEKLFF.

This clonotype was counted at least ten times. The chain combines TRBV29-1 with TRBJ1-4, with 7 bases lining up with TRBD1. The V gene's germline CDR1 is SQVTM and CDR2 ANQGSEA. CDR3 length: 15 residues. V lost 7 bases and J lost 10; bases outside the gene matches: 18. The CDR3 here is CSGTQGQAGKGKLFF. The CDR3 bases are TGCAGCGGGACCCAAGGACAGGCGGGAAAGGGAAAACTGTTTTTT.

This clonotype was counted at least ten times. The rearrangement joins TRBV11-2 to TRBJ2-4, with D perhaps matching TRBD1 or TRBD2 (5 bases each). Trimming removed 2 bases from V and 3 bases from J, with 17 bases in between. The CDR3 is 17 amino acids. Germline CDR1 reads SGHAT; CDR2 reads FQNNGV. CDR3 coding DNA: TGTGCCAGCAGCTTAAGAGGGGTCCTACAAGTCAAAAACATTCAGTACTTC. It specifies CASSLRGVLQVKNIQYF.

This clonotype was detected a few times. The rearrangement uses TRBV19 and TRBJ2-6; 7 bases are shared with TRBD1. The V gene's germline CDR1 is LNHDA and CDR2 SQIVND (reference sequence). The CDR3 totals 16 residues. The V segment lost 5 bases and the J segment 4 bases; nucleotides outside the gene matches: 8. CDR3 region: CASSPLDRDGANVLTF. In nucleotides, the CDR3 is TGTGCCAGTAGTCCCTTAGACAGGGACGGGGCCAACGTCCTGACTTTC.

V gene TRBV6-5 combines with J gene TRBJ2-7, with D perhaps matching TRBD1 (5 bases). The CDR3 sequence is 16 residues long. The V gene's germline CDR1 is MNHEY and CDR2 SVGAGI. V was shortened by 4 bases and J by 4 bases, with 20 bases between the two germline ends. The CDR3 here is CASSSDSSQTPYEQYF. In nucleotides, the CDR3 is TGTGCCAGCAGTTCCGACAGCTCCCAGACCCCATACGAGCAGTACTTC.

This clonotype was observed many times. The genes are TRBV28 and TRBJ2-7; the match to TRBD2 covers 11 bases. Per the germline V gene, CDR1 is MDHEN and CDR2 is SYDVKM. This CDR3 is 15 amino acids long. Losses at the gene ends were 5 bases for V and 7 bases for J; bases not matched to a gene: 10. The CDR3 DNA is TGTGCCAGCAGTCTGGTAGCGGGAGGGCCGGGAGAGCAGTACTTC. This codes for CASSLVAGGPGEQYF.

The V call is TRBV18, the J call TRBJ1-3; weak D call: TRBD1 (6 bases). CDR1 is KGHSH and CDR2 is LQKENI in the germline V gene. The CDR3 consists of 16 residues. V was cut by 5 bases and J by 3 bases, with 17 bases left in between. This chain's CDR3 is CASSSVQGVGGNTIYF. The CDR3 nucleotides read TGTGCCAGCTCATCCGTACAGGGAGTAGGTGGAAACACCATATATTTT.

The chain employs TRBV16 and TRBJ1-5, with 7 bases matching TRBD1. The V gene's germline CDR1 is KGHSY and CDR2 FQNENV. The V segment lost 0 bases and the J segment 7 bases; nucleotides outside the gene matches: 6. There are 15 residues in the CDR3. This chain's CDR3 is CASSQSGQGEQPQHF. DNA for the CDR3: TGTGCCAGCAGCCAATCGGGCCAGGGGGAGCAGCCCCAGCATTTT. Using reference TRBV16 and TRBJ1-5 for the parts outside the CDR3, the full variable domain is GEEVAQTPKHLVRGEGQKAKLYCAPIKGHSYVFWYQQVLKNEFKFLISFQNENVFDETGMPKERFSAKCLPNSPCSLEIQATKLEDSAVYFCASSQSGQGEQPQHFGDGTRLSIL.

This clonotype was seen ten or more times. The rearrangement joins TRBV20-1 to TRBJ2-3; a weak D match, TRBD2 (6 bases). The CDR3 has 14 residues. Germline CDR1 reads DFQATT; CDR2 reads SNEGSKA (reference sequence). Trimming shortened V by 2 bases and J by 5 bases, and 14 bases separated the two germline ends. The CDR3 is CSARRDGGEDTQYF. In DNA form, the CDR3 reads TGCAGTGCTAGACGGGACGGCGGGGAAGATACGCAGTATTTT.

This clonotype has only a few counts. The J gene is TRBJ2-1, the V gene TRBV3-1, with 7 nucleotides matching TRBD2. The CDR3 is 14 residues long. V gave up 0 bases and J gave up 6 bases; unmatched junction bases: 2. Per the germline V gene, CDR1 is LGHDT and CDR2 is YNNKEL (reference sequence). The chain's CDR3 is CASSQEGTTNEQFF. The CDR3 DNA reads as TGTGCCAGCAGCCAAGAGGGGACTACCAATGAGCAGTTCTTC.

This rearrangement joins TRBV5-1 to TRBJ2-5; 14 bases agree with TRBD2. This CDR3 has 15 residues. With V trimmed by 4 bases and J by 1 base, 0 bases remained unmatched. Germline V CDR1 and CDR2: SGHRS, YFSETQ. CDR3 DNA sequence: TGCGCCAGCAGCGGGACTAGCGGGAGCCAAGAGACCCAGTACTTC. Its translation is CASSGTSGSQETQYF.

This clonotype was seen ten or more times. The rearrangement uses TRBV29-1 and TRBJ2-7, with a possible D match to TRBD2 (5 bases). Between the trimmed V and J ends, which lost 7 bases and 2 bases, there was a span of 18 bases. CDR3 length: 14 amino acids. The germline V gene encodes CDR1 SQVTM and CDR2 ANQGSEA. The CDR3 sequence: CSARPGIGTYEQYF. CDR3 DNA sequence: TGCAGCGCCCGCCCGGGGATCGGAACCTACGAGCAGTACTTC.

This clonotype was recorded at least ten times. V is TRBV5-5 and J is TRBJ2-1, with TRBD2 identical over 7 bases. After removal of 3 bases from V and 5 bases from J, the junction contained 11 bases not matched to a gene. The CDR3 sequence is 16 residues long. The germline CDR1 and CDR2 sequences are SGHKS and YYEKEE (reference sequence). The CDR3: CASSSGGTWSNNEQFF. The CDR3 coding sequence is TGTGCCAGCAGCTCCGGGGGGACGTGGTCAAACAATGAGCAGTTCTTC.